One sample yielded the 30 T cell receptor beta chains listed below, sequenced in a study of blood T cell repertoires in COVID-19. Sequencing was performed with immunoSEQ multiplex PCR; in TCRdb, only in-frame clones are kept and a portion is missing. The profile shows some 240,000 clones, roughly nine tenths of them singletons. The sequenced sample was peripheral blood. The receptors here all came from a woman in her 40s who had recovered from COVID-19.

The CDR3 loop is CASSYRDSLLNYGYTF. CDR3 in DNA: TGTGCCAGCAGTTACAGGGACAGCCTACTTAACTATGGCTACACCTTC. The chain is built from TRBV6-5 and TRBJ1-2, with 7 bases aligning to TRBD1. Germline loops: CDR1 MNHEY, CDR2 SVGAGI. The V and J ends lost 2 bases and 1 base, in that order; junction bases with no gene match: 7. The CDR3 extends over 16 amino acids.

The gene calls are TRBV19 and TRBJ2-5, with 13 bases lining up with TRBD2. This CDR3 comprises 15 residues. Germline V gene sequence: CDR1 LNHDA, CDR2 SQIVND (reference sequence). Trimming cost V 3 bases and J 5 bases; bases outside gene matches: 3. CDR3 sequence: CASSIRTSGSETQYF. The CDR3 DNA is TGTGCCAGTAGTATCCGGACTAGCGGGAGTGAGACCCAGTACTTC.

This clone occurred once. The genes are TRBV5-5 and TRBJ2-2; 8 bases are a match to TRBD1. Germline assignment: CDR1 SGHKS and CDR2 YYEKEE (reference sequence). V lost 6 bases to trimming and J lost 0 bases; unmatched junction nucleotides: 16. CDR3 length equals 19 residues. The CDR3 DNA follows: TGTGCCAGCACCATCAGACAGGGGCGTCATCCTTCGAACACCGGGGAGCTGTTTTTT. It specifies CASTIRQGRHPSNTGELFF.

The chain combines TRBV12-5 with TRBJ1-6; 7 bases agree with TRBD1. CDR1 is LGHNT and CDR2 is FRNRAP in the germline V gene. The CDR3 length is 15 residues. V gave up 5 bases and J gave up 6 bases; unmatched junction bases: 7. CDR3 residues: CASGGGQTLNSPLHF. In DNA, the CDR3 is TGTGCTAGTGGTGGGGGACAGACTCTTAATTCACCCCTCCACTTT.

The CDR3: CASSPPRLAERTDTQYF. The DNA of the CDR3 is TGTGCCAGCTCACCACCTCGGCTAGCGGAGCGCACAGATACGCAGTATTTT. J is TRBJ2-3 and V is TRBV18, with 7 bases matching TRBD2. With 0 bases clipped from V and 1 base from J, the junction kept 7 bases outside the gene matches. The CDR3 is 17 residues long. Germline assignment: CDR1 KGHSH and CDR2 LQKENI.

This chain connects TRBV9 to TRBJ2-1; D is undetermined. Germline V gene sequence: CDR1 SGDLS, CDR2 YYNGEE. This CDR3 has 16 residues. Trimming pared 1 base from V and 0 bases from J, leaving 11 bases between. The CDR3 nucleotides are TGTGCCAGCAGCGTATCTGGAGACCGCTCCTACAATGAGCAGTTCTTC. Its protein is CASSVSGDRSYNEQFF.

Worth noting for this clone: The same CDR3 also results from other DNA sequences found in this sample. The chain carries TRBV3-1 (or the pseudogene TRBV3-2) and TRBJ1-6; TRBD1 aligns across 9 bases. V gave up 1 base and J gave up 9 bases; unmatched junction bases: 4. The CDR3 is made up of 15 amino acids. Looked up from germline, CDR1 is LGHDT and CDR2 is YNNKEL (reference sequence). The CDR3 DNA reads TGTGCCAGCAGCCAAGGTGGGACAGGGCGTTCACCCCTCCACTTT. Amino acids: CASSQGGTGRSPLHF.

This chain joins TRBV3-1 (or the pseudogene TRBV3-2) and TRBJ2-3, with 11 bases fitting TRBD2. Germline CDR1 is LGHDT and CDR2 is YNNKEL (reference sequence). V lost 0 bases and J lost 5; bases outside the gene matches: 7. This CDR3 contains 17 residues. The CDR3 loop is CASSQDPLAGGGDTQYF. Written as DNA, the CDR3 is TGTGCCAGCAGCCAAGATCCGCTAGCGGGGGGTGGAGATACGCAGTATTTT.

The chain uses TRBV6-6 and TRBJ1-5; 8 bases map to TRBD1. The CDR3 spans 17 residues. The V gene end was trimmed by 5 bases and the J gene end by 2 bases; junction bases not matched to a gene: 11. CDR1 and CDR2 (germline): MNHNY, SVGAGI (reference sequence). The CDR3 DNA reads TGTGCCAGCAGTCCCCATAGACAGGGGCGGCGCAATCAGCCCCAGCATTTT. Its translation is CASSPHRQGRRNQPQHF.

V gene TRBV2 combines with J gene TRBJ2-2; D perhaps matches TRBD2 (5 bases). Germline V gene data show CDR1 as SNHLY and CDR2 as FYNNEI. Trimming removed 6 bases from V and 4 bases from J, with 6 bases in between. CDR3 length: 12 amino acids. In nucleotides, the CDR3 is TGTGCCAGCAGGGAGGCCACCGGGGAGCTGTTTTTT. Translating gives CASREATGELFF.

The chain carries TRBV28 and TRBJ1-5, with a possible D match to TRBD1 (6 bases). Trimming removed 5 bases at V and 7 bases at J, with 15 bases between. CDR1 MDHEN and CDR2 SYDVKM come from the germline V gene. This CDR3 region has 14 residues. Here the CDR3 DNA reads TGTGCCAGCAGTGACAGGACCTTAAGGCAGCCCCAGCATTTT. Protein: CASSDRTLRQPQHF.

The V and J genes are TRBV28 and TRBJ2-5, with 8 bases fitting TRBD1. Losses at the gene ends were 5 bases for V and 1 base for J; bases not matched to a gene: 3. The CDR3 extends over 14 amino acids. From germline, CDR1 is MDHEN and CDR2 SYDVKM. The CDR3 nucleotides read TGTGCCAGCAGTCGACAGGGGAGCCAAGAGACCCAGTACTTC. Residues: CASSRQGSQETQYF. The full variable domain, in which reference TRBV28 and TRBJ2-5 provide the parts outside the CDR3, is DVKVTQSSRYLVKRTGEKVFLECVQDMDHENMFWYRQDPGLGLRLIYFSYDVKMKEKGDIPEGYSVSREKKERFSLILESASTNQTSMYLCASSRQGSQETQYFGPGTRLLVL.

The chain joins TRBV12-3 or TRBV12-4 to TRBJ2-1; no firm D call. V gave up 2 bases and J gave up 6 bases, with 8 bases separating them. The CDR3 has 13 residues. The CDR3, as DNA: TGTGCCAGCAGTTTAAGAGGATCCAATGAGCAGTTCTTC. Translating gives CASSLRGSNEQFF.

Written as DNA, the CDR3 is TGTGCCAGCTCACCACCGGGACAGCCCTATGGCTACACCTTC. Translated, it gives CASSPPGQPYGYTF. The V call is TRBV18, the J call TRBJ1-2; TRBD1 aligns across 7 bases. The germline gives CDR1 KGHSH, CDR2 LQKENI. The CDR3 contains 14 residues. Unmatched junction bases numbered 2, after V lost 0 bases and J lost 4 bases.

The chain is built from TRBV4-1 and TRBJ2-7; TRBD2 matches at 8 bases. CDR1 MGHRA and CDR2 YSYEKL come from the germline V gene. Trimming took 1 base from V and 2 from J; bases not matched to a gene: 10. The CDR3 extends over 17 amino acids. The CDR3 nucleotides are TGCGCCAGCAGCCAAGCTAAAGGGCGGGGGGCGACCTACGAGCAGTACTTC. Its protein product is CASSQAKGRGATYEQYF.

This chain connects TRBV18 to TRBJ2-2; D remains ambiguous. Trimming left V 3 bases short and J 4 bases short, with 9 bases between. From germline, CDR1 is KGHSH and CDR2 LQKENI. This CDR3 has 14 residues. CDR3 protein: CASSPEASTGELFF. For the CDR3, the DNA is TGTGCCAGCTCACCCGAGGCTAGCACCGGGGAGCTGTTTTTT.

This chain joins TRBV20-1 and TRBJ1-5; no reliable D call. The ends were cut back, 3 bases at V and 5 bases at J, with 11 bases in the middle. Germline V gives CDR1 DFQATT, CDR2 SNEGSKA (reference sequence). The CDR3 consists of 13 residues. In nucleotides, the CDR3 is TGCAGTGCTAGTTCCGCCGGTGATCAGCCCCAGCATTTT. It is translated as CSASSAGDQPQHF.

CDR3 nucleotides: TGTGCCAGCGGTTTAACCCGCGTGAGAGTCGGCACTGAAGCTTTCTTT. Protein sequence: CASGLTRVRVGTEAFF. The gene calls are TRBV6-5 and TRBJ1-1; D is uncertain. V was trimmed by 8 bases and J by 4 bases, leaving 23 bases between them. CDR3 length: 16 residues. CDR1 and CDR2 from the germline V gene are MNHEY and SVGAGI.

The chain is built from TRBV4-1 and TRBJ1-6; no reliable D call. CDR3 size: 15 residues. Germline lookup yields CDR1 MGHRA and CDR2 YSYEKL. V was shortened by 0 bases and J by 7 bases, with 10 bases between the two germline ends. In DNA, the CDR3 is TGCGCCAGCAGCCAAGATGGGAGAGCGAATTCACCCCTCCACTTT. Translation gives CASSQDGRANSPLHF.

The chain couples TRBV12-3 or TRBV12-4 to TRBJ1-1; 7 positions agree with TRBD1. The V and J ends lost 8 bases and 1 base, in that order; junction bases with no gene match: 1. This CDR3 region has 12 residues. The CDR3 loop is CASGTENTEAFF. The CDR3 nucleotides are TGTGCCAGCGGGACAGAGAACACTGAAGCTTTCTTT.

This chain joins TRBV5-4 and TRBJ1-1; 9 nucleotides line up with TRBD1. The J segment lost 2 bases and the V segment lost 6 bases, leaving 17 bases of the junction unmatched. The CDR3 sequence is 18 residues long. CDR1 is SGHNT, CDR2 YYREEE, per germline (reference sequence). In DNA form, the CDR3 reads TGTGCCAGCACCCCCCACCTGGGGACAGGGTTTGGAAACACTGAAGCTTTCTTT. As protein: CASTPHLGTGFGNTEAFF. Drawing the rest from reference TRBV5-4 and TRBJ1-1, the complete variable domain is ETGVTQSPTHLIKTRGQQVTLRCSSQSGHNTVSWYQQALGQGPQFIFQYYREEENGRGNFPPRFSGLQFPNYSSELNVNALELDDSALYLCASTPHLGTGFGNTEAFFGQGTRLTVV.

V usage is TRBV5-4 and J usage is TRBJ2-4; tentatively, D is TRBD1 (5 bases). The germline V gene has CDR1 SGHNT and CDR2 YYREEE (reference sequence). Deletions cut 2 bases from V and 7 bases from J, with 13 bases between. The CDR3 length is 14 residues. The DNA for the CDR3 is TGTGCCAGCAGCTTCTCCCAGGGTACGAACATTCAGTACTTC. Amino acids: CASSFSQGTNIQYF.

The CDR3 nucleotides are TGCGCCAGCAGCCAAGGTTCGCGGCAGGGCTCAGATACGCAGTATTTT. It is translated as CASSQGSRQGSDTQYF. V gene TRBV4-1 combines with J gene TRBJ2-3; a weak D match, TRBD1 (5 bases). This CDR3 contains 16 residues. The germline CDR1 and CDR2 sequences are MGHRA and YSYEKL. V was clipped by 1 base and J by 4 bases, with 15 bases between them.

The chain links TRBV19 to TRBJ1-2; D ambiguous. CDR1 and CDR2 (germline): LNHDA, SQIVND (reference sequence). The germline V and J ends were trimmed by 1 base and 3 bases, with 6 bases remaining between them. There are 13 residues in the CDR3. In DNA form, the CDR3 reads TGTGCCAGTAGTATAGGCAGTTACTATGGCTACACCTTC. It encodes CASSIGSYYGYTF.

The chain recombines TRBV21-1 with TRBJ1-4; the D call in the table, TRBD1, was not verified against the DNA. TRBV21-1 is a pseudogene locus. The CDR3 sequence is 13 residues long. The CDR3 nucleotides are TGTGCCAGCAGCAACAGGTCGTGTGAAAAACTGTTTTTT. This sequence encodes CASSNRSCEKLFF.

CDR3 protein: CASNRQQNTEAFF. In DNA form, the CDR3 reads TGTGCCAGCAATCGACAGCAGAACACTGAAGCTTTCTTT. The chain couples TRBV21-1 to TRBJ1-1; the D segment call TRBD1 is taken from the table without a DNA check. TRBV21-1 is assigned pseudogene status. This CDR3 comprises 13 residues.

The genes are TRBV3-1 (or the pseudogene TRBV3-2) and TRBJ1-1, with unresolved D. CDR3 length: 18 amino acids. Germline CDR1 reads LGHDT; CDR2 reads YNNKEL (reference sequence). V gave up 6 bases and J gave up 0 bases, with 23 bases separating them. CDR3 in DNA: TGTGCCAGCAGATCGAAGGCACTAGAAAAACCTATGAACACTGAAGCTTTCTTT. It encodes CASRSKALEKPMNTEAFF.

The rearrangement links TRBV10-3 to TRBJ2-2; no definite D call. Trimming removed 11 bases at V and 3 bases at J, with 7 bases between. The CDR3 runs 11 residues. Germline lookup yields CDR1 ENHRY and CDR2 SYGVKD. This CDR3 is CASEDTGELFF. The DNA for the CDR3 is TGTGCCTCAGAGGACACCGGGGAGCTGTTTTTT.

The rearrangement links TRBV28 to TRBJ2-7, with TRBD2 matching 9 bases. Germline V CDR1 and CDR2: MDHEN, SYDVKM. The V gene end was trimmed by 5 bases and the J gene end by 2 bases; junction bases not matched to a gene: 7. The CDR3 runs 15 residues. CDR3 DNA: TGTGCCAGCAGTCCCCCGGAGCGGGGGGCCTACGAGCAGTACTTC. Protein product: CASSPPERGAYEQYF.

This clone was seen once. V is TRBV3-1 (or the pseudogene TRBV3-2) and J is TRBJ2-3, with D uncertain. The V end was cut by 3 bases, the J end by 2 bases, with 3 bases between. This CDR3 has 12 amino acids. Germline CDR1 LGHDT, CDR2 YNNKEL (reference sequence). CDR3 loop: CASSHNTDTQYF. The CDR3 nucleotides read TGTGCCAGCAGCCACAACACAGATACGCAGTATTTT.